Following are 27 T cell receptor beta chains from one sample sequenced in a study of cytomegalovirus exposure and HLA in healthy donors. The PCR used 60 Vbeta and 13 Jbeta primers. The method was immunoSEQ multiplex PCR; TCRdb's version includes in-frame clones alone and lacks a portion of them. The table lists 150,000 to 200,000 clones, approximately 82% of them singletons. The sample was PBMCs. The source is a male donor in good health and CMV-seronegative.

A word on this clone: One junction end disagrees with the germline gene, perhaps due to a read error. The chain recombines TRBV7-9 with TRBJ2-3, with D unresolved. Germline-derived CDR1 and CDR2 are SEHNR and FQNEAQ (reference sequence). The CDR3 covers 12 residues. CDR3 sequence: CSSSQVADTQYF. CDR3 DNA: TGTTCCAGCAGCCAAGTAGCAGATACGCAGTATTTT.

The chain recombines TRBV19 with TRBJ1-2; TRBD1 matches at 7 bases. The J segment lost 3 bases and the V segment lost 9 bases, leaving 7 bases of the junction unmatched. The CDR3 runs to 13 residues. Germline V gives CDR1 LNHDA, CDR2 SQIVND (reference sequence). CDR3 amino acids: CASGQVTDYGYTF. The CDR3 region has the DNA TGTGCCAGCGGACAGGTAACGGACTATGGCTACACCTTC.

The chain is built from TRBV29-1 and TRBJ1-1, with TRBD1 matching 7 bases. CDR3 length: 15 amino acids. V gave up 0 bases and J gave up 7 bases; unmatched junction bases: 11. Germline CDR1 is SQVTM and CDR2 is ANQGSEA. CDR3 loop: CSVEETGDVGGEAFF. The CDR3 nucleotides read TGCAGCGTTGAAGAAACAGGGGACGTGGGGGGTGAAGCTTTCTTT.

V is TRBV7-2 and J is TRBJ2-1; 9 bases match TRBD2. The CDR3 is 15 amino acids. The germline gives CDR1 SGHTA, CDR2 FQGNSA. Germline trimming cut 5 bases from V and 6 bases from J; bases unmatched to any gene: 8. Here the CDR3 DNA reads TGTGCCAGCAGCCAAGGTGGGACTAGCATCAATGAGCAGTTCTTC. It translates to CASSQGGTSINEQFF.

V is TRBV10-3 and J is TRBJ2-5; D might be TRBD2 (7 bases). V was cut by 8 bases and J by 1 base, with 14 bases left in between. Germline V lookup: CDR1 ENHRY, CDR2 SYGVKD. The CDR3 sequence is 14 residues long. The CDR3 region is CAIRVGGPQETQYF. CDR3 nucleotides: TGTGCCATCCGGGTCGGGGGGCCCCAAGAGACCCAGTACTTC.

This clone has a handful of counts. The chain is built from TRBV5-1 and TRBJ1-3, with D tentatively TRBD1 (5 bases). Germline-derived CDR1 and CDR2 are SGHRS and YFSETQ. Trimming took off 0 bases at V and 4 bases at J, with 8 bases between the two ends. The CDR3 spans 14 residues. The CDR3 loop reads CASSLGAGGNTIYF. CDR3 bases: TGCGCCAGCAGCTTGGGGGCAGGGGGAAACACCATATATTTT.

V gene TRBV4-1 combines with J gene TRBJ1-1, with no clear D. The V end was cut by 4 bases, the J end by 5 bases, with 20 bases between. The CDR3 is 16 amino acids. Germline lookup yields CDR1 MGHRA and CDR2 YSYEKL. CDR3 in amino acids: CASSPAVTTLGTEAFF. CDR3 bases: TGCGCCAGCAGCCCCGCGGTGACTACCCTGGGGACTGAAGCTTTCTTT.

This chain uses TRBV7-2 with TRBJ1-2; 11 nucleotides align to TRBD1. In germline, CDR1 is SGHTA, CDR2 FQGNSA. The V gene end was trimmed by 5 bases and the J gene end by 5 bases; junction bases not matched to a gene: 7. CDR3 length equals 15 residues. The CDR3 protein is CASSMGQGGGYGYTF. In nucleotides, the CDR3 is TGTGCCAGCAGCATGGGACAGGGGGGAGGTTATGGCTACACCTTC.

This chain connects TRBV4-1 to TRBJ2-7; 7 bases align to TRBD2. V was clipped by 4 bases and J by 1 base; unmatched bases: 4. The CDR3 totals 14 residues. The germline gives CDR1 MGHRA, CDR2 YSYEKL. The DNA for the CDR3 is TGCGCCAGCAGCCGCGGGGGATCATCCTACGAGCAGTACTTC. This translates into CASSRGGSSYEQYF.

This clone was seen more than once but under ten times. The J gene is TRBJ2-1, the V gene TRBV5-4; D may be TRBD1 (6 bases). Germline lookup yields CDR1 SGHNT and CDR2 YYREEE (reference sequence). The CDR3 runs to 13 residues. Trimming took 0 bases from V and 6 from J, leaving 7 bases between them. This CDR3 reads CASSLARGNEQFF. For the CDR3, the DNA is TGTGCCAGCAGCTTGGCCAGGGGCAATGAGCAGTTCTTC. The variable domain in full, completed from reference TRBV5-4 and TRBJ2-1, reads ETGVTQSPTHLIKTRGQQVTLRCSSQSGHNTVSWYQQALGQGPQFIFQYYREEENGRGNFPPRFSGLQFPNYSSELNVNALELDDSALYLCASSLARGNEQFFGPGTRLTVL.

The rearrangement joins TRBV9 to TRBJ2-1; tentative D call: TRBD2 (5 bases). Trimming removed 0 bases at V and 5 bases at J, with 9 bases between. The CDR3 is 14 amino acids. CDR1 and CDR2 (germline): SGDLS, YYNGEE. CDR3 protein: CASSVGGLNNEQFF. In DNA form, the CDR3 reads TGTGCCAGCAGCGTAGGTGGACTTAACAATGAGCAGTTCTTC.

This chain uses TRBV27 with TRBJ2-1, with 9 nucleotides matching TRBD1. The CDR3 sequence is 17 residues long. V gave up 6 bases and J gave up 9 bases; unmatched junction bases: 18. Germline CDR1 reads MNHEY; CDR2 reads SMNVEV (reference sequence). The CDR3 is CASSPKARDRVRGEQFF. The CDR3 nucleotides are TGTGCCAGCAGCCCCAAAGCTCGGGACAGGGTGCGCGGTGAGCAGTTCTTC.

The rearrangement joins TRBV12-5 to TRBJ2-5, with 8 bases aligning to TRBD2. Germline CDR1 reads LGHNT; CDR2 reads FRNRAP. Germline trimming cut 5 bases from V and 5 bases from J; bases unmatched to any gene: 7. The CDR3 loop spans 14 amino acids. The CDR3 DNA sequence: TGTGCTAGTGGTCACGGGACTAGTTGGGAGACCCAGTACTTC. It codes for CASGHGTSWETQYF.

V is TRBV7-3 and J is TRBJ2-3; possible D gene TRBD2, 5 bases. The germline V gene has CDR1 SGHTA and CDR2 FQGTGA. The CDR3 totals 14 residues. V was clipped by 6 bases and J by 1 base, with 11 bases between them. The CDR3 region has the DNA TGTGCCAGCAGTCCGGGGTCTGGCACAGATACGCAGTATTTT. Its translation: CASSPGSGTDTQYF.

V is TRBV15 and J is TRBJ2-1, with TRBD2 identical over 8 bases. V was clipped by 1 base and J by 7 bases; unmatched bases: 6. The germline V gene has CDR1 LNHNV and CDR2 YYDKDF (reference sequence). The CDR3 is made up of 15 amino acids. The CDR3 spells CATSRGGTSWNEQFF. The DNA for the CDR3 is TGTGCCACCAGCAGAGGTGGGACTAGTTGGAATGAGCAGTTCTTC.

CDR3 nucleotides: TGTGCCAGCAGCAAAGATTGGGGGGACGAGCAGTACTTC. Protein: CASSKDWGDEQYF. The chain employs TRBV21-1 and TRBJ2-7; the table's D gene call, TRBD2, was not cross checked with the DNA. TRBV21-1 is a listed pseudogene. The CDR3 totals 13 residues.

The V call is TRBV20-1, the J call TRBJ1-1; D gene unclear. Germline V CDR1 and CDR2: DFQATT, SNEGSKA (reference sequence). V was trimmed by 6 bases and J by 4 bases, leaving 9 bases between them. The CDR3 totals 11 residues. The CDR3 here is CSAHRGTEAFF. As DNA, the CDR3 is TGCAGTGCCCACCGAGGCACTGAAGCTTTCTTT.

V gene TRBV5-1 combines with J gene TRBJ1-1, with 9 bases lining up with TRBD1. There are 14 residues in the CDR3. Trimming at V came to 5 bases and at J to 6 bases, leaving 8 bases not matched to a gene. Germline V gene lookup returns CDR1 SGHRS and CDR2 YFSETQ. The DNA for the CDR3 is TGCGCCAGCAGAGCCACAGGGGGCCGGGCTGAAGCTTTCTTT. Translating it yields CASRATGGRAEAFF. Full variable domain (rest looked up from reference TRBV5-1 and TRBJ1-1): KAGVTQTPRYLIKTRGQQVTLSCSPISGHRSVSWYQQTPGQGLQFLFEYFSETQRNKGNFPGRFSGRQFSNSRSEMNVSTLELGDSALYLCASRATGGRAEAFFGQGTRLTVV.

The CDR3 loop is CASMMGGGQPQHF. In DNA form, the CDR3 reads TGTGCCAGCATGATGGGGGGAGGCCAGCCCCAGCATTTT. The J gene is TRBJ1-5, the V gene TRBV6-5; TRBD1 is a possible D gene (5 bases). V lost 7 bases and J 7 bases, leaving 14 bases between the germline ends. This CDR3 comprises 13 residues. Germline assignment: CDR1 MNHEY and CDR2 SVGAGI.

A remark on this clone: A read error may produce the germline difference seen at one junction end. The chain links TRBV28 to TRBJ1-2, with TRBD1 matching over 11 bases. The CDR3 has 14 residues. CDR1 and CDR2 from the germline V gene are MDHEN and SYDVKM. The CDR3 DNA sequence: TGTGCCAGCAGCCTCTCCGGGACAGGGGGTGGCAACACCTTC. Protein sequence: CASSLSGTGGGNTF.

The chain carries TRBV6-6 and TRBJ1-1; a weak D match, TRBD1 (5 bases). The CDR3 contains 16 residues. The V gene's germline CDR1 is MNHNY and CDR2 SVGAGI (reference sequence). The V end lost 2 bases, the J end lost 2 bases, and 15 bases lay between the germline ends. The CDR3 protein is CASSYRVVRANTEAFF. CDR3 DNA: TGTGCCAGCAGTTACCGGGTCGTCAGGGCCAACACTGAAGCTTTCTTT.

The chain is built from TRBV6-5 and TRBJ1-1, with D uncertain. There are 13 residues in the CDR3. Trimming stripped 3 bases from V and 1 base from J, with 6 bases between. Germline CDR1 is MNHEY and CDR2 is SVGAGI. The CDR3 loop reads CASSYFKNTEAFF. In nucleotides, the CDR3 is TGTGCCAGCAGTTATTTTAAGAACACTGAAGCTTTCTTT.

The genes are TRBV2 and TRBJ2-1; D gene unclear. The germline V gene has CDR1 SNHLY and CDR2 FYNNEI. V gave up 3 bases and J gave up 13 bases, with 10 bases separating them. This CDR3 comprises 11 residues. The CDR3: CASSELVFQFF. In DNA form, the CDR3 reads TGTGCCAGCAGTGAGCTAGTGTTCCAGTTCTTC.

V gene TRBV19 combines with J gene TRBJ1-1, with 7 bases aligning to TRBD1. V lost 4 bases and J lost 1; bases outside the gene matches: 3. The CDR3 consists of 14 residues. In germline, CDR1 is LNHDA, CDR2 SQIVND (reference sequence). CDR3 in amino acids: CASSTRTGNTEAFF. The CDR3 bases are TGTGCCAGTAGTACTCGGACAGGGAACACTGAAGCTTTCTTT.

V usage is TRBV28 and J usage is TRBJ2-7; 9 bases match TRBD2. After removal of 5 bases from V and 4 bases from J, the junction contained 6 bases not matched to a gene. In germline, CDR1 is MDHEN, CDR2 SYDVKM. This CDR3 comprises 14 residues. The CDR3 reads CASSRAGGSYEQYF. The CDR3 bases are TGTGCCAGCAGTCGGGCGGGAGGGTCTTACGAGCAGTACTTC.

V is TRBV12-1 and J is TRBJ1-1; whether TRBD1, the table's D call, matches the DNA was not checked. TRBV12-1 is a known pseudogene. The CDR3 covers 15 residues. The CDR3 nucleotides read TGTGCCAGCAGCGGAGACGGGACATACTACGGTGAAGCTTTCTTT. Encoded protein: CASSGDGTYYGEAFF.

The chain carries TRBV4-2 and TRBJ1-4, with a weak D call TRBD1 (6 bases). Germline V gene lookup returns CDR1 LGHNA and CDR2 YNFKEQ. The CDR3 is 16 amino acids. V was shortened by 4 bases and J by 3 bases, with 15 bases between the two germline ends. DNA of the CDR3: TGTGCCAGCAGCCCCGTAGGACAGTTATCTAATGAAAAACTGTTTTTT. It is translated as CASSPVGQLSNEKLFF.